The rows below give T cell receptor beta chains drawn from one sample of a study of circulating tumor DNA in untreated peripheral T-cell lymphoma. This table comes from immunoSEQ multiplex PCR, and its TCRdb copy is limited to in-frame clones, with some not included. The repertoire holds thousands of clones, with approximately 70% as singletons. Specimen: tumor tissue. Receptors originate from a human donor with peripheral T-cell lymphoma. CDR3s include the opening cysteine and the closing phenylalanine or tryptophan.

TRBJ1-1	TRBV18	CASSPREGAAEAFF
TRBJ2-7	TRBV10-2	CASSFSGRADEQYF
TRBJ2-1	TRBV18	CASSPDGFYNEQFF
TRBJ2-6	TRBV19	CASIDRAGANVLTF
TRBJ2-1	TRBV19	CASSRGLTLREHDEQFF
TRBJ2-3	TRBV9	CASSGGTGWDTQYF
TRBJ2-4	TRBV6-8	CASSSPDTLAKNIQYF
TRBJ1-3	TRBV11-3	CASSSRSDSGNTIYF
TRBJ2-3	TRBV6-7	CASSQGSDTQYF
TRBJ2-7	TRBV6-8	CASSAGTDYYEQYF
TRBJ2-7	TRBV11-3	CASSLRLAGEDEQYF
TRBJ1-5	TRBV6-8	CASSFGIGGDQPQHF
TRBJ2-2	TRBV5-1	CASRRYLGQGTGELFF
TRBJ2-3	TRBV19	CATKTSGRASDTQYF
TRBJ2-4	TRBV6-8	CASSYDPVNIQYF
TRBJ1-1	TRBV6-9	CASGSKRIEAFF
TRBJ2-2	TRBV19	CASSTGTTDTGELFF
TRBJ2-3	TRBV29-1	CRAQDSRTDTQYF
TRBJ2-5	TRBV14	CASSQAGLGDWETQYF
TRBJ1-2	TRBV2	CASSGLENYGYIF
TRBJ1-2	TRBV29-1	CSVEDGRSYGYTF
TRBJ2-7	TRBV19	CASSIDSRGTKIEQYF
TRBJ2-7	TRBV11-3	CASSSPWGRGHEQYF
TRBJ1-5	TRBV28	CASSLPRSIGPQHF
TRBJ1-5	TRBV19	CASSPNPGAGRQPQHF
TRBJ2-7	TRBV29-1	CSVESVGFSSYEQYF
TRBJ2-1	TRBV28	CASSTQRTIRGNEQFF
TRBJ2-1	TRBV19	CASRGSYATYNEQFF
TRBJ1-1	TRBV19	CASSGDREVTEAFF
TRBJ2-3	TRBV10-3	CAISESTRPTDTQYF
TRBJ2-2	TRBV2	CASSVLGHPTGELFF
TRBJ2-7	TRBV6-8	CASSEFVADKQYF
TRBJ2-3	TRBV12-2	CASGGSSGADTQYF
TRBJ2-2	TRBV6-8	CASSGLAGGTGELFF
TRBJ2-5	TRBV5-1	CASSQAGGGETQYF
TRBJ1-2	TRBV6-8	CAIRENNYGYTF
TRBJ1-2	TRBV5-1	CASSPGQPNYGYTF
TRBJ2-5	TRBV7-6	CASSGWTGGEETQYF
TRBJ2-7	TRBV5-1	CASSRGDKTYEQYF
TRBJ2-6	TRBV6-8	CASSRQGPNVLTF
TRBJ1-5	TRBV23-1	CASSQSFEGNQPQHF
TRBJ2-2	TRBV28	CASSPPKNTGELFF
TRBJ2-5	TRBV9	CASSVGVSRETQYF
TRBJ2-1	TRBV11-3	CASSLVPPGTSGRNEQFF
TRBJ1-1	TRBV28	CASSLWPSGQPKVPRAFF
TRBJ2-1	TRBV19	CASSIRLPYNEQFF
TRBJ2-1	TRBV23-1	CASSQTAGSYNEQFF
TRBJ2-3	TRBV10-1	CASSGLAGGRATQYF
TRBJ2-3	TRBV6-8	CASRPWERGTDTQYF